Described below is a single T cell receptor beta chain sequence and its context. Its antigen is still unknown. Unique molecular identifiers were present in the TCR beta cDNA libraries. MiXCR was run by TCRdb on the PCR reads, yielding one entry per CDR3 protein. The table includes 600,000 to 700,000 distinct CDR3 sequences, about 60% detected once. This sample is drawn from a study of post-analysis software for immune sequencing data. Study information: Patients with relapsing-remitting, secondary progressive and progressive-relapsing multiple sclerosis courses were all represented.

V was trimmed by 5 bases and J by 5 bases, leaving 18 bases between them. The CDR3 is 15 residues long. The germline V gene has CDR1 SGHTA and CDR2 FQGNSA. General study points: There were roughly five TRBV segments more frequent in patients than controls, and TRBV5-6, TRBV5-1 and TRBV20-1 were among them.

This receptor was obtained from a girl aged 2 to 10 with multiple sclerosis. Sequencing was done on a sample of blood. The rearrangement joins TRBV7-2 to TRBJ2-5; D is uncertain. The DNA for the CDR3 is TGTGCCAGCAGCCTCGCCAACCCCGCCCAGGAGACCCAGTACTTC. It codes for CASSLANPAQETQYF. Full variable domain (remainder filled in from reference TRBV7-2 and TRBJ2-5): GAGVSQSPSNKVTEKGKDVELRCDPISGHTALYWYRQSLGQGLEFLIYFQGNSAPDKSGLPSDRFSAERTGGSVSTLTIQRTQQEDSAVYLCASSLANPAQETQYFGPGTRLLVL.